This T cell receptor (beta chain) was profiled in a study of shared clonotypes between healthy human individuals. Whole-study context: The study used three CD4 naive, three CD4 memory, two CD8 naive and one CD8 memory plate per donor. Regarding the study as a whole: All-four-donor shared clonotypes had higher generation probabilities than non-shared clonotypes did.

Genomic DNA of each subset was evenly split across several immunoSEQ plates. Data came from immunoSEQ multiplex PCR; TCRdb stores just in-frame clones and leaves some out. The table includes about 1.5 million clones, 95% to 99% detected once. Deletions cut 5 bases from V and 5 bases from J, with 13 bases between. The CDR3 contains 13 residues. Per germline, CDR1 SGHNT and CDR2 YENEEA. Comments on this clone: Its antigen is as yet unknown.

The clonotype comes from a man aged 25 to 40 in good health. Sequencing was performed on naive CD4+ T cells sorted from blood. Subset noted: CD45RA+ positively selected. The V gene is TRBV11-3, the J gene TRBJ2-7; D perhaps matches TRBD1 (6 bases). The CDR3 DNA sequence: TGTGCCAGCAGCCCGACAGGTAGACACGAGCAGTACTTC. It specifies CASSPTGRHEQYF.